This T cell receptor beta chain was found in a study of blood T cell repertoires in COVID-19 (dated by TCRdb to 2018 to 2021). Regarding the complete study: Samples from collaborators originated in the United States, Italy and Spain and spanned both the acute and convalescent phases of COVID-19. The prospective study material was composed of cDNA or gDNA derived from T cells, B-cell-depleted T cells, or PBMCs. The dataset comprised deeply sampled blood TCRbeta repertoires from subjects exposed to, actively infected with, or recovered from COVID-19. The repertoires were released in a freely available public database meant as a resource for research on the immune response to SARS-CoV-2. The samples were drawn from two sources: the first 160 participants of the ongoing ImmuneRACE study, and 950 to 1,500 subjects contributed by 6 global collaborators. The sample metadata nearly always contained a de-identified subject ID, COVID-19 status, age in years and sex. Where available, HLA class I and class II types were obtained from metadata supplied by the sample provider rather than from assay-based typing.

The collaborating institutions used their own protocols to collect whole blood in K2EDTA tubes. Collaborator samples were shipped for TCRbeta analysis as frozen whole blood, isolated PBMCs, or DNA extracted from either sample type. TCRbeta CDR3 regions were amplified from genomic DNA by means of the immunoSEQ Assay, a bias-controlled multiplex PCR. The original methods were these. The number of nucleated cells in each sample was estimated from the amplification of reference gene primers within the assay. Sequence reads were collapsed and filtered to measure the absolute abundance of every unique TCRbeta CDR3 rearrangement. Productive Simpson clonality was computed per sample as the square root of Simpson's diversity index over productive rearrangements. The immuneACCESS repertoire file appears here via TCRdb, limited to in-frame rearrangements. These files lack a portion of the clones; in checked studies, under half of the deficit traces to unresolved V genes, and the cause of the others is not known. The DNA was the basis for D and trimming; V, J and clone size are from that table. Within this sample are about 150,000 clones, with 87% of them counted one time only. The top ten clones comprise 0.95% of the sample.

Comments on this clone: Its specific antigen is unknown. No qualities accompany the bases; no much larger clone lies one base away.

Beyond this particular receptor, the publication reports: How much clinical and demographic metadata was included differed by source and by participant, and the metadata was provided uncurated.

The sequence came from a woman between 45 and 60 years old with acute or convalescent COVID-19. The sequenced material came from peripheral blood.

In nucleotides, the sequence is TGTGCCAGCAGTTATAATGACATCAACACTGAAGCTTTCTTT. Its product reads: CASSYNDINTEAFF. The chain joins TRBV6-5 to TRBJ1-1; too little of a D gene remains to name it. The germline V gene supplies CDR1 MNHEY and CDR2 SVGAGI. V is reduced by 3 bases and J by 2 bases, leaving a spacing of 10 bases between them. From its cysteine to its phenylalanine, the CDR3 spans 14 amino acids. Just CDR3 DNA is preserved here, 42 bases in frame from base 1.